This TCR beta chain emerged from a study of vaccination effects on CD4 cells after COVID-19. Within the ViraFEST assay, antigen-specific CD4+ T cells underwent expansion with viral peptide pools prior to sequencing. Investigators separated out CD4+ T cells once around 10 days of culture had passed. This person caught SARS-CoV-2 sometime from March to December 2020, and PCR testing confirmed the infection. The assay was immunoSEQ multiplex PCR, and TCRdb's table has in-frame clones only and misses some. Here the sample spans about 45,000 clones, approximately 70% being singletons. Remarks on this clone: The antigen is unknown.

Sequencing used CD4+ T cells from PBMCs cultured with a peptide pool, obtained before COVID-19 vaccination. This TCR derives from a human donor who had a prior SARS-CoV-2 infection.

For the CDR3, the DNA is TGTGCCAGCTCACCAAGATCGGGGGACAATGAGCAGTTCTTC. This sequence encodes CASSPRSGDNEQFF. V usage is TRBV18 and J usage is TRBJ2-1; D is possibly TRBD2 (6 bases). This CDR3 has 14 residues. The germline V gene has CDR1 KGHSH and CDR2 LQKENI. The V end was cut by 2 bases, the J end by 5 bases, with 10 bases between.